These T cell receptor beta chains were read from a single sample in a study of T cell responses to AZD1222 COVID-19 vaccine. Method: immunoSEQ multiplex PCR; TCRdb's copy keeps in-frame clones and lacks some. There are about 120,000 clones in the sample; roughly 86% occur only once, and 2.5% to 3.5% lies in the top ten. The sample here was peripheral blood, taken 28 days after the second AZD1222 dose. The receptors derive from an adult who received the AZD1222 COVID-19 vaccine. The CDR3 runs from the conserved cysteine through the conserved F or W. A D gene is named only where the DNA matches it firmly. Size is stated for part of the rows, as once, few or many counts, or as a class when the clone is expanded.

v_call	j_call	clone_size	d_call	cdr3_nt	cdr3_aa
TRBV7-9	TRBJ2-7	.	.	TGTGCCAGCAGCCCAGGGGACTACGAGCAGTACTTC	CASSPGDYEQYF
TRBV5-1	TRBJ1-4	.	.	TGCGCCAGCAGTGCAGGGGCTAATGAAAAACTGTTTTTT	CASSAGANEKLFF
TRBV28	TRBJ1-2	few	.	TGTGCCAGCAGCCTACCGACAGCTTATAATGGCTACACCTTC	CASSLPTAYNGYTF
TRBV28	TRBJ2-1	once	.	TGTGCCAGCGGGGCGGGTTCCTACAATGAGCAGTTCTTC	CASGAGSYNEQFF
TRBV28	TRBJ1-4	once	.	TGTGCCAGCAGTTCACCCCTAACTCCCCTAAAATGGAAACTGTTTTTT	CASSSPLTPLKWKLFF
TRBV11-2	TRBJ2-5	.	.	TGTGCCAGCAGCTTAGGGGCAACTAAAAAAGAGACCCAGTACTTC	CASSLGATKKETQYF
TRBV7-9	TRBJ1-4	.	TRBD1	TGTGCCAGCAGCTTAAGAGGGACAGGGCAAAAACTGTTTTTT	CASSLRGTGQKLFF
TRBV2	TRBJ1-5	.	.	TGTGCCAGCAGAGTGGACAGTTATAGCAATCAGCCCCAGCATTTT	CASRVDSYSNQPQHF
TRBV6-1	TRBJ1-1	.	.	TGTGCCAGCAAAAAAACTGGGGTGAACACTGAAGCTTTCTTT	CASKKTGVNTEAFF
TRBV30	TRBJ1-1	.	TRBD1	TGTGCCTGGAGTACGGGACAGAGGGGGCTTGAAGCTTTCTTT	CAWSTGQRGLEAFF
TRBV11-3	TRBJ2-3	.	.	TGTGCCAGCAGCTTAAGGTCAGGGACAGATACGCAGTATTTT	CASSLRSGTDTQYF
TRBV14	TRBJ1-1	.	.	TGTGCCAGCAGCCAGAAGTCCACTGAAGCTTTCTTT	CASSQKSTEAFF
TRBV7-8	TRBJ2-5	.	TRBD1	TGTGCCAGCAGCCCCCGGGACAGGGGAGAGACCCAGTACTTC	CASSPRDRGETQYF
TRBV6-2/TRBV6-3	TRBJ1-5	.	TRBD1	TGTGCCAGCAGTTCTCCCTGGACAGGGACTGTTAGCAATCAGCCCCAGCATTTT	CASSSPWTGTVSNQPQHF
TRBV30	TRBJ1-2	.	.	TGTGCCTGGAGTGTTGGGGTGGGCTACACCTTC	CAWSVGVGYTF
TRBV11-3	TRBJ2-7	.	TRBD2	TGTGCCAGCAGCCATCTAGCGGGGGCTAGCTCCTACGAGCAGTACTTC	CASSHLAGASSYEQYF
TRBV11-3	TRBJ1-2	once	.	TGTGCCAGCAGCTTAGGGGATCATGGCTACACCTTC	CASSLGDHGYTF
TRBV3-1/TRBV3-2	TRBJ2-1	.	.	TGTGCCAGCAGCCAGCGGCGGTCCCCCTACAATGAGCAGTTCTTC	CASSQRRSPYNEQFF
TRBV5-4	TRBJ1-5	.	.	TGTGCCAGCAGCCTGGACGGAGGTCTGCAGCCCCAGCATTTT	CASSLDGGLQPQHF
TRBV21-1	TRBJ1-5	.	.	TGTGCCAGCAGGGACTATGGACAGCCCCAGCATTTT	CASRDYGQPQHF
TRBV3-1/TRBV3-2	TRBJ2-5	.	TRBD1	TGTGCCAGCAGCCGACAGGGGGCGCGAGAGACCCAGTACTTC	CASSRQGARETQYF
TRBV6-1	TRBJ2-7	.	.	TGTGCCAGCAGTGAAGGGACGCTCTCCTACGAGCAGTACTTC	CASSEGTLSYEQYF
TRBV30	TRBJ2-5	.	TRBD2	TGTGCCTGGAGTCTAGCCCAATTAGCGGGGGGCCGGGGTGGCCAGTACTTC	CAWSLAQLAGGRGGQYF
TRBV7-2	TRBJ2-7	.	TRBD2	TGTGCCAGCAGCCAGGGAGCGGGGAGCTCCTACGAGCAGTACTTC	CASSQGAGSSYEQYF
TRBV5-8	TRBJ1-5	.	TRBD1	TGTGCCAGCAGCTGGACAGGTACATTCAATCAGCCCCAGCATTTT	CASSWTGTFNQPQHF
TRBV30	TRBJ1-6	.	TRBD1	TGTGCCTGGACAGGGGGCCGAAATTCACCCCTCCACTTT	CAWTGGRNSPLHF
TRBV19	TRBJ2-7	.	TRBD1	TGTGCCAGTATGATTCGGGACAGTCCCTACGAGCAGTACTTC	CASMIRDSPYEQYF
TRBV6-5	TRBJ2-7	.	.	TGTGCCAGCAGTCGGGACATATACGAGCAGTACTTC	CASSRDIYEQYF
TRBV4-1	TRBJ1-6	.	.	TGCGCCAGCAGCCAAGTTGCCCTCGCCCAGTTACGGGGTTCACCCCTCCACTTT	CASSQVALAQLRGSPLHF
TRBV14	TRBJ2-7	.	TRBD1	TGTGCCAGCAGCCAATTGACAGGGAGCTCCTACGAGCAGTACTTC	CASSQLTGSSYEQYF
TRBV5-5	TRBJ1-1	few	.	TGTGCCAGCAGCTTGGAGTGGGGGCTGCAGGCTTTCTTT	CASSLEWGLQAFF
TRBV6-2/TRBV6-3	TRBJ1-2	.	TRBD1	TGTGCCAGCAGTTACTCGCCGGGACAGGGGACAAACTATGGCTACACCTTC	CASSYSPGQGTNYGYTF
TRBV27	TRBJ2-1	.	TRBD2	TGTGCCAGCAGCCCAAACGTACTAGCGGGGGGGCCGTATAATGAGCAGTTCTTC	CASSPNVLAGGPYNEQFF
TRBV2	TRBJ2-7	.	.	TGTGCCAGCGGCAGCGAGCAGTACTTC	CASGSEQYF
TRBV18	TRBJ2-6	few	TRBD1	TGTGCCAGCTCACCATTTTGGACAGGGGGCTACTCTGGGGCCAACGTCCTGACTTTC	CASSPFWTGGYSGANVLTF
TRBV28	TRBJ1-3	.	.	TGTGCCAGCAGGGACGGACAGCACTCTGGAAACACCATATATTTT	CASRDGQHSGNTIYF
TRBV19	TRBJ2-5	.	.	TGTGCCAGTAGTAAGGGCAGCCAAGAGACCCAGTACTTC	CASSKGSQETQYF